A single sample is the source of the 27 T cell receptor beta chains below, sequenced in a study of cytomegalovirus exposure and HLA in healthy donors. Profiled with immunoSEQ multiplex PCR; TCRdb holds only in-frame clones, not every one. Of under 150,000 clones listed, approximately 90% were seen once; the top ten hold more than 5%. The specimen was PBMCs. The receptors stem from a woman aged 18-35 years in good health and CMV-seropositive.

The chain recombines TRBV12-5 with TRBJ2-1, with 7 bases matching TRBD1. The CDR3 is 15 residues long. J was trimmed by 0 bases and V by 7 bases; bases with no gene match: 6. Germline V gene data show CDR1 as LGHNT and CDR2 as FRNRAP. The CDR3 protein is CASEKGQSSYNEQFF. The DNA of the CDR3 is TGTGCTAGTGAAAAGGGACAGAGCTCCTACAATGAGCAGTTCTTC.

Regarding this clone: Additional DNA sequences in this sample encode the identical CDR3. The chain uses TRBV5-1 and TRBJ1-1, with 10 bases identical to TRBD1. Per the germline V gene, CDR1 is SGHRS and CDR2 is YFSETQ. The CDR3 has 18 residues. The V and J ends lost 2 bases and 6 bases, in that order; junction bases with no gene match: 16. The CDR3 reads CASSFVTGGVGPGAEAFF. CDR3 in DNA: TGCGCCAGCAGCTTCGTGACAGGGGGCGTTGGGCCTGGCGCTGAAGCTTTCTTT. Looking up the rest from reference TRBV5-1 and TRBJ1-1 gives the full variable domain: KAGVTQTPRYLIKTRGQQVTLSCSPISGHRSVSWYQQTPGQGLQFLFEYFSETQRNKGNFPGRFSGRQFSNSRSEMNVSTLELGDSALYLCASSFVTGGVGPGAEAFFGQGTRLTVV.

This rearrangement joins TRBV11-2 to TRBJ2-1; 7 nucleotides align to TRBD2. This CDR3 contains 19 residues. Germline V gives CDR1 SGHAT, CDR2 FQNNGV. Unmatched junction bases numbered 12, after V lost 1 base and J lost 0 bases. The CDR3 is CASSLGDYRPSGSYNEQFF. The DNA for the CDR3 is TGTGCCAGCAGCTTAGGCGACTACCGTCCTAGCGGCTCCTACAATGAGCAGTTCTTC.

The CDR3 region has the DNA TGTGCCTGGCGTCGCCAGGGGTACGCGAACACCGGGGAGCTGTTTTTT. It translates to CAWRRQGYANTGELFF. The chain uses TRBV30 and TRBJ2-2; perhaps TRBD1 as D (6 bases). The CDR3 consists of 16 residues. V was pared by 5 bases and J by 0 bases, with 16 bases between. Germline CDR1 GTSNPN, CDR2 SVGIG (reference sequence).

The rearrangement uses TRBV11-3 and TRBJ1-1; 7 bases fit TRBD1. Germline lookup yields CDR1 SGHNT and CDR2 YENEEA. The J segment lost 11 bases and the V segment lost 5 bases, leaving 5 bases of the junction unmatched. There are 11 residues in the CDR3. DNA of the CDR3: TGTGCCAGCAGCGGATACAGGGGTGCTTTCTTT. As protein: CASSGYRGAFF.

The chain couples TRBV6-5 to TRBJ2-1; D not resolved. V lost 4 bases and J 6 bases, leaving 13 bases between the germline ends. The CDR3 runs 14 residues. Looked up from germline, CDR1 is MNHEY and CDR2 is SVGAGI. In DNA form, the CDR3 reads TGTGCCAGCAGTTCCCGACAAGGCCCCAATGAGCAGTTCTTC. Translation: CASSSRQGPNEQFF.

This clone was observed a single time. The V and J genes are TRBV5-1 and TRBJ2-4; 9 bases match TRBD1. Germline trimming cut 4 bases from V and 8 bases from J; bases unmatched to any gene: 7. The germline V gene has CDR1 SGHRS and CDR2 YFSETQ. The CDR3 is 14 residues long. The CDR3: CASSPGQGFHIQYF. The CDR3 DNA follows: TGCGCCAGCAGCCCGGGACAGGGTTTCCACATTCAGTACTTC.

J is TRBJ2-7 and V is TRBV5-6; D call uncertain. CDR3 length equals 14 residues. Germline V gene sequence: CDR1 SGHDT, CDR2 YYEEEE. The germline V and J ends were trimmed by 0 bases and 2 bases, with 9 bases remaining between them. In DNA, the CDR3 is TGTGCCAGCAGCTTGGGTGAGGCCGCCTACGAGCAGTACTTC. Protein sequence: CASSLGEAAYEQYF.

J is TRBJ2-5 and V is TRBV4-1; 11 positions match TRBD1. Germline CDR1 reads MGHRA; CDR2 reads YSYEKL. The CDR3 has 15 residues. The junction had 5 bases not matched to a gene; V was cut back by 3 bases and J by 5 bases. The CDR3 protein is CASSQGQGVRETQYF. The CDR3 nucleotides are TGCGCCAGCAGCCAGGGACAGGGGGTTCGGGAGACCCAGTACTTC.

The rearrangement joins TRBV9 to TRBJ2-1, with a tentative D call TRBD1 (6 bases). The ends were cut back, 6 bases at V and 3 bases at J, with 10 bases in the middle. Germline V gene data show CDR1 as SGDLS and CDR2 as YYNGEE. This CDR3 contains 13 residues. CDR3 coding DNA: TGTGCCAGCAACACGGACAGCTACAATGAGCAGTTCTTC. As protein: CASNTDSYNEQFF.

The J gene is TRBJ1-1, the V gene TRBV29-1; 8 positions match TRBD1. V lost 6 bases and J lost 6; bases outside the gene matches: 9. There are 13 residues in the CDR3. In germline, CDR1 is SQVTM, CDR2 ANQGSEA. This CDR3 reads CSVGDRRESEAFF. CDR3 DNA sequence: TGCAGCGTGGGGGACAGGCGGGAGTCTGAAGCTTTCTTT.

A few counts support this clone. Here the CDR3 DNA reads TGTGCCAGTAGTAACAGCGGGTGGACTGAAGCTTTCTTT. It yields the protein CASSNSGWTEAFF. The chain has TRBV19 and TRBJ1-1; no firm D call. Germline V gene lookup returns CDR1 LNHDA and CDR2 SQIVND (reference sequence). The CDR3 covers 13 residues. Trimming removed 4 bases at V and 5 bases at J, with 11 bases between.

The chain combines TRBV6-5 with TRBJ1-2, with TRBD1 matching over 12 bases. The germline gives CDR1 MNHEY, CDR2 SVGAGI. The ends lost 6 bases at V and 4 bases at J; junction bases unmatched: 6. This CDR3 has 15 amino acids. CDR3: CASRYRDRGPYGYTF. As DNA, the CDR3 is TGTGCCAGCAGATACCGGGACAGGGGGCCCTATGGCTACACCTTC.

This chain connects TRBV6-5 to TRBJ1-1; TRBD1 might be the D (5 bases). V lost 2 bases to trimming and J lost 4 bases, with 11 bases between them. The CDR3 has 14 residues. Germline V lookup: CDR1 MNHEY, CDR2 SVGAGI. The DNA of the CDR3 is TGTGCCAGCAGTTACCGCGGCCAGGGCACTGAAGCTTTCTTT. Its protein product is CASSYRGQGTEAFF.

This clone was detected once. The genes are TRBV5-1 and TRBJ1-1, with TRBD1 matching over 8 bases. Germline CDR1 and CDR2: SGHRS and YFSETQ. Losses at the gene ends were 4 bases for V and 2 bases for J; bases not matched to a gene: 7. This CDR3 is built from 15 residues. The CDR3 region has the DNA TGCGCCAGCAGCCAACTACAGGGGGGTAACACTGAAGCTTTCTTT. Residues: CASSQLQGGNTEAFF.

This clone was found once. The rearrangement links TRBV2 to TRBJ1-5, with D possibly TRBD1 on 5 matching bases. V was shortened by 5 bases and J by 0 bases, with 14 bases between the two germline ends. Germline V gives CDR1 SNHLY, CDR2 FYNNEI. The CDR3 totals 16 residues. CDR3 sequence reads: CASSWDFADSNQPQHF. Written as DNA, the CDR3 is TGTGCCAGCAGTTGGGACTTCGCCGATAGCAATCAGCCCCAGCATTTT.

V and J are TRBV2 and TRBJ1-5; 7 bases map to TRBD1. V shed 1 base, J shed 0 bases, and the junction held 9 bases outside the gene matches. The CDR3 is 18 residues long. Germline CDR1 reads SNHLY; CDR2 reads FYNNEI. CDR3 in amino acids: CASSEDQRTGSSNQPQHF. CDR3 nucleotides: TGTGCCAGCAGTGAAGATCAGCGGACAGGTTCTAGCAATCAGCCCCAGCATTTT. Based on the CDR3 plus reference TRBV2 and TRBJ1-5, the full variable domain is EPEVTQTPSHQVTQMGQEVILRCVPISNHLYFYWYRQILGQKVEFLVSFYNNEISEKSEIFDDQFSVERPDGSNFTLKIRSTKLEDSAMYFCASSEDQRTGSSNQPQHFGDGTRLSIL.

The J gene is TRBJ1-2, the V gene TRBV15; tentative D call: TRBD1 (6 bases). The V gene lost 9 bases and the J gene lost 4 bases, with 15 bases spanning the gap. This CDR3 region has 13 residues. CDR1 LNHNV and CDR2 YYDKDF come from the germline V gene (reference sequence). CDR3 nucleotide sequence: TGTGCCACACGAGGGGGGGATGGCTATGGCTACACCTTC. Protein product: CATRGGDGYGYTF. The full variable domain, in which reference TRBV15 and TRBJ1-2 provide the parts outside the CDR3, is DAMVIQNPRYQVTQFGKPVTLSCSQTLNHNVMYWYQQKSSQAPKLLFHYYDKDFNNEADTPDNFQSRRPNTSFCFLDIRSPGLGDTAMYLCATRGGDGYGYTFGSGTRLTVV.

The genes are TRBV13 and TRBJ2-1; D ambiguous. Germline V gives CDR1 PRHDT, CDR2 FYEKMQ (reference sequence). CDR3 size: 15 residues. Trimming cost V 0 bases and J 2 bases, with 8 bases left between them. CDR3 residues: CASSLGSTPYNEQFF. CDR3 bases: TGTGCCAGCAGCTTAGGTTCTACTCCCTACAATGAGCAGTTCTTC.

The rearrangement uses TRBV5-1 and TRBJ2-7; D is possibly TRBD1 (7 bases). From germline, CDR1 is SGHRS and CDR2 YFSETQ. The germline V and J ends were trimmed by 4 bases and 1 base, with 15 bases remaining between them. This CDR3 spans 15 amino acids. The CDR3 region has the DNA TGCGCCAGCAGCGCGGGGACAGCTCTTTCCTACGAGCAGTACTTC. Translation: CASSAGTALSYEQYF.

V usage is TRBV10-3 and J usage is TRBJ1-1; 9 bases agree with TRBD1. This CDR3 contains 15 residues. CDR1 is ENHRY, CDR2 SYGVKD, per germline. Trimming at V came to 5 bases and at J to 2 bases, leaving 6 bases not matched to a gene. This CDR3 is CAISTPGQGNTEAFF. Here the CDR3 DNA reads TGTGCCATCAGTACTCCGGGACAGGGAAACACTGAAGCTTTCTTT.

This sequence joins TRBV6-6 and TRBJ2-5; a weak D match, TRBD1 (5 bases). Germline CDR1 MNHNY, CDR2 SVGAGI (reference sequence). The V end lost 6 bases, the J end lost 1 base, and 12 bases lay between the germline ends. The CDR3 loop spans 14 amino acids. The CDR3 DNA sequence: TGTGCCAGCAGCGGCGCACAGGTCCAAGAGACCCAGTACTTC. It yields the protein CASSGAQVQETQYF.

The V and J genes are TRBV28 and TRBJ2-1; 9 bases agree with TRBD1. The CDR3 is 16 residues long. Germline values: CDR1 MDHEN, CDR2 SYDVKM. After removal of 5 bases from V and 3 bases from J, the junction contained 8 bases not matched to a gene. The CDR3: CASSPRKGQGYNEQFF. Written as DNA, the CDR3 is TGTGCCAGCAGTCCGAGGAAGGGACAGGGCTACAATGAGCAGTTCTTC.

The CDR3 region is CATRDRKNTEAFF. CDR3 sequence (DNA): TGTGCCACTAGGGACAGAAAGAACACTGAAGCTTTCTTT. The gene calls are TRBV28 and TRBJ1-1, with TRBD1 matching 7 bases. Looked up from germline, CDR1 is MDHEN and CDR2 is SYDVKM. With V trimmed by 10 bases and J by 1 base, 6 bases remained unmatched. This CDR3 has 13 residues.

V usage is TRBV7-9 and J usage is TRBJ2-7; D is ambiguous. This CDR3 is 13 amino acids long. V shed 1 base and J shed 5 bases, with 9 bases lying between them. The germline gives CDR1 SEHNR, CDR2 FQNEAQ (reference sequence). In nucleotides, the CDR3 is TGTGCCAGCAGCTTAGGGTATAGCAACGAGCAGTACTTC. It is translated as CASSLGYSNEQYF.

In this sample, this clone turned up once. This chain connects TRBV27 to TRBJ2-7; 8 bases line up with TRBD1. After removal of 3 bases from V and 2 bases from J, the junction contained 3 bases not matched to a gene. The CDR3 loop spans 14 amino acids. CDR1 and CDR2 (germline): MNHEY, SMNVEV (reference sequence). In nucleotides, the CDR3 is TGTGCCAGCAGTTTCAGCAGGGGGCCCTACGAGCAGTACTTC. It encodes CASSFSRGPYEQYF.

The chain couples TRBV5-6 to TRBJ2-1, with TRBD1 matching over 7 bases. This CDR3 spans 16 amino acids. CDR1 SGHDT and CDR2 YYEEEE come from the germline V gene. J lost 2 bases, V lost 0 bases, and 5 bases had no gene match. This CDR3 reads CASSLEGARAYNEQFF. As DNA, the CDR3 is TGTGCCAGCAGCTTGGAGGGGGCTAGGGCCTACAATGAGCAGTTCTTC.